A selection of T cell receptor beta chains follows, all from one sample in a study of cytomegalovirus exposure and HLA in healthy donors. The assay was immunoSEQ multiplex PCR, and TCRdb's table has in-frame clones only and misses some. This sample has some 83,000 clones, with 70% to 75% found just once. Sequenced sample: PBMCs. These TCRs come from a man in his sixties in good health and CMV-seronegative. CDR3s include the opening cysteine and the closing phenylalanine or tryptophan. A D gene is named only where the DNA matches it firmly. The size field is filled for only some rows; it gives once, few, many or a size class.

v_gene	abundance	j_gene	d_gene	CDR3aa	CDR3nt
TRBV2	.	TRBJ2-7	.	CASRDQGYYEQYF	TGTGCCAGCAGAGATCAGGGGTACTACGAGCAGTACTTC
TRBV6-5	.	TRBJ1-5	.	CASSYSIRGTAQHF	TGTGCCAGCAGTTACTCGATCCGGGGTACGGCCCAGCATTTT
TRBV29-1	.	TRBJ2-1	TRBD2	CSVSGVRNGEQFF	TGCAGCGTGAGCGGGGTACGTAACGGTGAGCAGTTCTTC
TRBV6-5	.	TRBJ2-3	.	CASSPRATTDTQYF	TGTGCCAGCAGTCCGAGGGCTACCACAGATACGCAGTATTTT
TRBV27	.	TRBJ1-2	.	CASSLRRGYNYGYTF	TGTGCCAGCAGTTTACGCAGGGGTTATAACTATGGCTACACCTTC
TRBV14	.	TRBJ1-1	.	CASSQEGANTEAFF	TGTGCCAGCAGCCAAGAGGGGGCGAACACTGAAGCTTTCTTT
TRBV19	.	TRBJ2-3	.	CASGGQSTDTQYF	TGTGCCTCCGGGGGACAGAGCACAGATACGCAGTATTTT
TRBV29-1	.	TRBJ1-2	.	CSVTDRGDYGYTF	TGCAGCGTCACGGACCGCGGGGACTATGGCTACACCTTC
TRBV19	few	TRBJ2-7	.	CASSTLYEQYF	TGTGCCAGTAGTACCCTTTACGAGCAGTACTTC
TRBV6-1	.	TRBJ1-5	TRBD1	CASSAQGARGQPQHF	TGTGCCAGCAGTGCACAGGGGGCGCGGGGACAGCCCCAGCATTTT
TRBV5-8	.	TRBJ1-1	.	CASSLVAALHTEAFF	TGTGCCAGCAGCTTGGTTGCGGCCCTACACACTGAAGCTTTCTTT
TRBV6-5	few	TRBJ2-7	TRBD1	CASSSWTGGSYEQYF	TGTGCCAGCAGTTCATGGACAGGTGGGTCCTACGAGCAGTACTTC
TRBV4-1	.	TRBJ2-1	TRBD2	CASSQGGGSYNEQFF	TGCGCCAGCAGCCAAGGCGGGGGATCCTACAATGAGCAGTTCTTC
TRBV19	.	TRBJ2-1	.	CASTPAGYNEQFF	TGTGCCAGTACCCCCGCCGGTTACAATGAGCAGTTCTTC
TRBV11-3	.	TRBJ1-1	TRBD1	CASSQGQGRNTGAFF	TGTGCCAGCAGCCAGGGACAGGGGCGGAACACTGGAGCTTTCTTT
TRBV6-1	.	TRBJ2-2	TRBD1	CAMPGQGATGELFF	TGTGCCATGCCGGGACAGGGGGCTACCGGGGAGCTGTTTTTT
TRBV6-6	.	TRBJ2-3	.	CASSSPARDNTDTQYF	TGTGCCAGCAGTTCTCCGGCCCGGGACAACACAGATACGCAGTATTTT
TRBV4-2	once	TRBJ2-5	TRBD2	CASSQVGAGGGETQYF	TGTGCCAGCAGCCAAGTTGGGGCGGGGGGAGGTGAGACCCAGTACTTC
TRBV29-1	.	TRBJ2-7	.	CSVEDPIREQYF	TGCAGCGTTGAAGATCCGATCCGGGAGCAGTACTTC
TRBV6-6	.	TRBJ2-3	TRBD2	CASSYSPAGGGDTQYF	TGTGCCAGCAGTTACTCTCCAGCGGGGGGCGGGGATACGCAGTATTTT
TRBV30	few	TRBJ1-2	TRBD1	CAWSPGRTGGFSF	TGTGCCTGGAGTCCCGGTAGGACAGGGGGCTTTTCGTTC
TRBV5-1	.	TRBJ2-1	TRBD1	CASSLVPGGEQFF	TGCGCCAGCAGCTTGGTTCCAGGGGGTGAGCAGTTCTTC
TRBV23-1	once	TRBJ2-3	.	CASSQSPSGTDTQYF	TGCGCCAGCAGTCAATCACCTAGCGGCACAGATACGCAGTATTTT
TRBV5-6	.	TRBJ2-5	TRBD2	CASQPAGGPRETQYF	TGTGCCAGCCAGCCAGCGGGGGGGCCGAGAGAGACCCAGTACTTC
TRBV5-8	few	TRBJ1-2	TRBD1	CASSLGTGGFGYTF	TGTGCCAGCAGCTTGGGGACAGGGGGTTTTGGCTACACCTTC
TRBV6-4	once	TRBJ2-2	.	CASSRGTHNTGELFF	TGTGCCAGCAGTAGGGGGACACATAACACCGGGGAGCTGTTTTTT
TRBV30	few	TRBJ1-6	.	CASTGDLSSYNSPLHF	TGTGCCTCCACGGGGGACTTGAGCTCCTATAATTCACCCCTCCACTTT
TRBV7-3	.	TRBJ2-2	.	CASSSGLTGELFF	TGTGCCAGCAGCTCTGGACTCACCGGGGAGCTGTTTTTT
TRBV7-9	.	TRBJ1-4	.	CASSLVRATNEKLFF	TGTGCCAGCAGCTTAGTGCGAGCAACTAATGAAAAACTGTTTTTT
TRBV5-5	once	TRBJ2-7	.	CASSSPLRSSYEQYF	TGTGCCAGCAGCTCTCCTCTGCGGAGCTCCTACGAGCAGTACTTC
TRBV6-1	few	TRBJ1-4	TRBD1	CASGTGSGTNEKLFF	TGTGCCAGCGGGACAGGAAGTGGGACTAATGAAAAACTGTTTTTT
TRBV4-2	.	TRBJ2-7	TRBD2	CASSQLAGYEQYF	TGTGCCAGCAGCCAATTAGCGGGCTACGAGCAGTACTTC
TRBV27	.	TRBJ2-7	.	CASSSETGTYEQYF	TGTGCCAGCAGCTCCGAAACAGGGACCTACGAGCAGTACTTC
TRBV9	.	TRBJ2-5	.	CASSYRGETQETQYF	TGTGCCAGCAGCTACCGGGGAGAGACCCAAGAGACCCAGTACTTC
TRBV2	.	TRBJ1-3	TRBD1	CASRPPPGGTGNTIYF	TGTGCCAGCAGGCCACCTCCAGGGGGTACTGGAAACACCATATATTTT
TRBV19	.	TRBJ2-2	TRBD1	CASIRQGHTGELFF	TGTGCCAGTATCAGACAGGGGCACACCGGGGAGCTGTTTTTT
TRBV7-3	.	TRBJ2-5	TRBD2	CASSLVAGGQETQYF	TGTGCCAGCAGCTTGGTAGCGGGGGGACAAGAGACCCAGTACTTC
TRBV6-1	.	TRBJ2-2	.	CASRLTGITGELFF	TGTGCCAGCAGGTTAACAGGGATCACCGGGGAGCTGTTTTTT
TRBV9	.	TRBJ1-3	.	CASRSSGNTIYF	TGTGCCAGCAGGAGCTCTGGAAACACCATATATTTT